This T cell receptor beta chain was sequenced during a study of CD4+ T cells in melanoma. The study, taken as a whole, reports: A reported correlation linked neoantigen-specific CD4+ T cells to CD8+, macrophage and B cell function. Reportedly, melanoma neoantigen-specific CD4+ T cells showed varied differentiation states.

The data were produced by immunoSEQ multiplex PCR, yet TCRdb's version contains in-frame clones alone and is incomplete. Among more than 15,000 clones listed, roughly 76% were seen once. This clone was seen only once. Its antigen is unidentified. CDR1 and CDR2 from the germline V gene are SEHNR and FQNEAQ (reference sequence). Unmatched junction bases numbered 13, after V lost 4 bases and J lost 9 bases. This CDR3 spans 17 amino acids. Specimen: cells from a culture (not recorded whether cultured in vitro). J is TRBJ2-1 and V is TRBV7-9, with TRBD2 identical over 12 bases. The TCR comes from a human donor with melanoma. CDR3 sequence (DNA): TGTGCCAGCAGCTCACCCCCGGGACTAGCGGGCCTGGTTGAGCAGTTCTTC. This gives the protein CASSSPPGLAGLVEQFF.